What follows are 13 T cell receptor beta chains derived from one specimen sequenced in a study of CD8+CD57+ T cells in acquired aplastic anemia. Individuals selected for sequencing had exhibited CD8+CD57+ cell expansion on flow cytometry. The template for TCR beta VDJ and CDR3 sequence profiling was genomic DNA. TCRdb reprocessed the reads with MiXCR, giving one entry per CDR3 protein. The repertoire holds 200,000 to 300,000 distinct CDR3 sequences, with approximately 80% as singletons. The sequenced sample consisted of sorted CD4+, CD8+, or CD8+CD57+ T cells (not recorded which) from PBMCs. The receptor set was obtained from a human donor with aplastic anemia.

The rearrangement uses TRBV5-5 and TRBJ2-3; unclear D gene. V was cut by 8 bases and J by 4 bases, with 14 bases left in between. CDR1 SGHKS and CDR2 YYEKEE come from the germline V gene (reference sequence). The CDR3 runs 13 residues. The chain's CDR3 is CASSIDEPDTQYF. Here the CDR3 DNA reads TGTGCCAGTAGTATAGATGAACCAGATACGCAGTATTTT.

This chain connects TRBV27 to TRBJ2-7, with D possibly being TRBD1 (6 bases). The CDR3 spans 14 residues. Germline lookup yields CDR1 MNHEY and CDR2 SMNVEV (reference sequence). V was clipped by 0 bases and J by 6 bases, with 12 bases between them. CDR3 DNA: TGTGCCAGCAGTTTATCAACAGGGACGCGCGAGCAGTACTTC. Translation gives CASSLSTGTREQYF.

The V and J genes are TRBV24-1 and TRBJ1-1, with TRBD1 as a possible D gene (5 bases). Germline CDR1 reads KGHDR; CDR2 reads SFDVKD. Trimming took 4 bases from V and 13 from J, leaving 12 bases between them. The CDR3 sequence is 11 residues long. CDR3 amino acids: CATSDKPTGFF. The DNA for the CDR3 is TGTGCCACCAGTGACAAGCCTACAGGTTTCTTT.

This clonotype turned up a few times. At one end, the junction sequence differs from germline, possibly due to a read error. The gene calls are TRBV7-8 and TRBJ2-3; the D gene could be TRBD1 or TRBD2 (5 bases each). This CDR3 is built from 13 residues. From germline, CDR1 is SGHVS and CDR2 FQNEAQ. This CDR3 reads CASGYGVTGTQYF. The CDR3 DNA reads TGTGCCAGCGGCTACGGGGTTACAGGTACACAGTATTTC.

This clonotype was detected only once. One junction end does not reproduce the germline sequence, and a read error may be involved. The chain is built from TRBV11-3 and TRBJ2-3; no firm D call. Germline CDR1 and CDR2: SGHNT and YENEEA. The CDR3 consists of 12 residues. CDR3 sequence reads: CASSVESTTQYF. CDR3 DNA sequence: TGTGCCAGCAGCGTAGAGTCGACTACGCAGTATTTT.

V gene TRBV7-2 combines with J gene TRBJ2-1; the D is unclear. Germline CDR1 reads SGHTA; CDR2 reads FQGNSA. V lost 5 bases to trimming and J lost 11 bases, with 13 bases between them. CDR3 length equals 12 residues. The CDR3 sequence is CASSLDTAKQFF. The CDR3 coding sequence is TGTGCCAGCAGCCTCGACACTGCTAAGCAGTTCTTC.

This clonotype was observed a few times. A single base separates this from a much larger clone, so it may be a read error. Likely a read error: the CDR3 ends without its conserved phenylalanine or tryptophan. It is unclear where the CDR3 begins or ends on the DNA, so no DNA is shown, and the CDR3 is as TCRdb lists it. The chain is built from TRBV9 and TRBJ2-3; the listed D gene, TRBD2, was not tested against the DNA. Germline loops: CDR1 SGDLS, CDR2 YYNGEE. The CDR3 has 13 amino acids, counting both end residues. The CDR3 here is CASSVGLADTDTH.

A remark on this clonotype: A junction boundary mismatches the germline segment, possibly from a read error. V is TRBV7-2 and J is TRBJ2-1, with TRBD2 identical over 8 bases. The CDR3 totals 16 residues. The germline V gene has CDR1 SGHTA and CDR2 FQGNSA. The CDR3 DNA reads as TGTGCCAGCAGCCTAGCGGGCGGACACGGTACGCATGAGCAGTTCTTC. Its protein product is CASSLAGGHGTHEQFF.

Turning to this clonotype: With a much larger clone just one base away, this may be a read error. The chain has TRBV11-3 and TRBJ2-1; maybe TRBD1 (5 bases). This CDR3 is built from 15 residues. The germline gives CDR1 SGHNT, CDR2 YENEEA. The CDR3 nucleotides are TGTGCCAGCAGCATAGATGTGACAGCCTACAATGAGCAGTTCTTC. Protein sequence: CASSIDVTAYNEQFF. The full variable domain, its missing parts supplied by reference TRBV11-3 and TRBJ2-1, is EAGVVQSPRYKIIEKKQPVAFWCNPISGHNTLYWYLQNLGQGPELLIRYENEEAVDDSQLPKDRFSAERLKGVDSTLKIQPAELGDSAVYLCASSIDVTAYNEQFFGPGTRLTVL.

The chain recombines TRBV7-2 with TRBJ1-1, with D unclear. This CDR3 has 12 residues. Germline assignment: CDR1 SGHTA and CDR2 FQGNSA. The V gene lost 8 bases and the J gene lost 6 bases, with 13 bases spanning the gap. The CDR3 bases are TGTGCCAGCGGGGAAAGGAGCGCTGAAGCTTTCTTT. Amino acids: CASGERSAEAFF.

Comments on this clonotype: As the CDR3 is not closed by the conserved phenylalanine or tryptophan, this likely results from a read error. The DNA is omitted, as the CDR3 cannot be located on it reliably, and the CDR3 follows TCRdb's listing. The chain has TRBV7-8 and TRBJ1-5. Per germline, CDR1 SGHVS and CDR2 FQNEAQ. The CDR3 spans 13 residues, counting both ends. CDR3: CASSLTRNPDTQY.

V and J are TRBV20-1 and TRBJ1-1; D may be TRBD1 (5 bases). Germline V lookup: CDR1 DFQATT, CDR2 SNEGSKA (reference sequence). V dropped 6 bases and J dropped 2 bases, with 19 bases sitting between them. The CDR3 loop spans 15 amino acids. The CDR3 DNA sequence: TGCAGTGCCACCCCCCGGGGCAGCGTTAACACTGAAGCTTTCTTT. It codes for CSATPRGSVNTEAFF.

As to this clonotype: The limits of the CDR3 on the DNA are not certain, so only TCRdb's listed CDR3 is given. The chain carries TRBV2 and TRBJ1-2; the DNA was not compared with TRBD1, the D call given in the table. Germline assignment: CDR1 SNHLY and CDR2 FYNNEI. The CDR3 region is 16 residues in length, termini included. CDR3 amino acids: CASGDGGTDTQYFGPF.